Sequencing of this T cell receptor beta chain was carried out in a study of Ad26.COV2.S vaccination and SARS-CoV-2 variants. The data were produced by immunoSEQ multiplex PCR, yet TCRdb's version contains in-frame clones alone and is incomplete. The profile shows hundreds of thousands of clones, around 92% of them singletons. Treatment defined: 15 to 20 received Ad26.COV2.S at low or high dose, single or two shots; five or six received placebo; per-sample allocation not given. Day 63 after the first injection of vaccine or placebo was the sampling time. The germline gives CDR1 SGHAT, CDR2 FQDESV (reference sequence). The CDR3 sequence is 14 residues long. Trimming removed 5 bases at V and 2 bases at J, with 13 bases between.

The sample in question was peripheral blood, obtained in a trial of Ad26.COV2.S vaccine versus placebo. This TCR was sampled from a person between 18 and 65 years old who received the Ad26.COV2.S COVID-19 vaccine or a placebo. V and J are TRBV11-1 and TRBJ2-7, with D possibly TRBD1 on 6 matching bases. CDR3 sequence (DNA): TGTGCCAGCAGCCAACAGGGATGGCCCTACGAGCAGTACTTC. Translated, it gives CASSQQGWPYEQYF.